A single sample gave rise to the 9 T cell receptor beta chains below, sequenced in a study of blood T cell repertoires in COVID-19. The repertoire was sequenced with immunoSEQ multiplex PCR; TCRdb's copy has only in-frame clones and lacks some. Among more than 150,000 clones listed, roughly 94% were seen once. The sample taken for sequencing was peripheral blood. The origin of the receptors is a man in his thirties or forties with COVID-19, enrolled during active disease.

The chain employs TRBV7-7 and TRBJ2-7; D is unclear. This CDR3 is built from 17 residues. Between the trimmed V and J ends, which lost 6 bases and 4 bases, there was a span of 25 bases. The germline CDR1 and CDR2 sequences are SSHAT and FNYEAQ (reference sequence). Written as DNA, the CDR3 is TGTGCCAGCAGGCCGCCGGTTCCTATTCTCTCGGTTTACGAGCAGTACTTC. It yields the protein CASRPPVPILSVYEQYF.

This clone occurred once. The gene calls are TRBV27 and TRBJ1-2; 7 bases agree with TRBD1. The CDR3 runs 13 residues. Germline CDR1 is MNHEY and CDR2 is SMNVEV (reference sequence). The junction had 7 bases not matched to a gene; V was cut back by 6 bases and J by 6 bases. CDR3 sequence: CASRATGIDGYTF. CDR3 sequence (DNA): TGTGCCAGCAGAGCGACAGGGATAGATGGCTACACCTTC.

The rearrangement joins TRBV2 to TRBJ1-3; D possibly corresponds to TRBD1 (6 bases). V dropped 6 bases and J dropped 0 bases, with 15 bases sitting between them. The CDR3 runs to 16 residues. Germline V gene lookup returns CDR1 SNHLY and CDR2 FYNNEI. Here the CDR3 reads CASSRRQDHSGNTIYF. The CDR3 nucleotides are TGTGCCAGCAGCCGACGACAGGATCACTCTGGAAACACCATATATTTT. The whole variable domain, filled in from reference TRBV2 and TRBJ1-3, reads EPEVTQTPSHQVTQMGQEVILRCVPISNHLYFYWYRQILGQKVEFLVSFYNNEISEKSEIFDDQFSVERPDGSNFTLKIRSTKLEDSAMYFCASSRRQDHSGNTIYFGEGSWLTVV.

The chain uses TRBV30 and TRBJ2-2, with 8 nucleotides matching TRBD1. This CDR3 comprises 16 residues. Germline lookup yields CDR1 GTSNPN and CDR2 SVGIG (reference sequence). Trimming cost V 5 bases and J 5 bases; bases outside gene matches: 13. CDR3 sequence (DNA): TGTGCCTGGGCCTCGAATCAGGGGGCTAAAACCGGGGAGCTGTTTTTT. This sequence encodes CAWASNQGAKTGELFF.

The chain is built from TRBV9 and TRBJ1-1; TRBD1 agrees at 7 bases. In germline, CDR1 is SGDLS, CDR2 YYNGEE. Trimming cost V 0 bases and J 8 bases; bases outside gene matches: 7. There are 14 residues in the CDR3. CDR3 in amino acids: CASSVDALTGEAFF. CDR3 DNA: TGTGCCAGCAGCGTAGACGCGCTGACAGGGGAAGCTTTCTTT.

The rearrangement joins TRBV4-1 to TRBJ2-5, with 12 bases that match TRBD2. Germline V gene data show CDR1 as MGHRA and CDR2 as YSYEKL. The CDR3 is 17 residues long. V trimming: 4 bases; J trimming: 4 bases; junction bases outside the gene matches: 10. Here the CDR3 reads CASSPRLAGVQGETQYF. CDR3 DNA sequence: TGCGCCAGCAGCCCCCGACTAGCGGGGGTTCAGGGAGAGACCCAGTACTTC.

The chain employs TRBV6-5 and TRBJ2-5; 7 bases match TRBD1. Germline CDR1 MNHEY, CDR2 SVGAGI. The CDR3 length is 15 residues. V lost 0 bases to trimming and J lost 1 base; unmatched junction nucleotides: 2. The CDR3 protein is CASSYSRGTQETQYF. The CDR3 region has the DNA TGTGCCAGCAGTTACTCCAGGGGGACCCAAGAGACCCAGTACTTC.

V usage is TRBV18 and J usage is TRBJ1-5, with a possible D match to TRBD1 (5 bases). V was shortened by 1 base and J by 2 bases, with 6 bases between the two germline ends. Germline V lookup: CDR1 KGHSH, CDR2 LQKENI. The CDR3 is made up of 14 amino acids. CDR3 sequence reads: CASSPLGRNQPQHF. The CDR3 coding sequence is TGTGCCAGCTCACCACTGGGGCGCAATCAGCCCCAGCATTTT.

This clone occurred once. CDR3 sequence: CAMPNPQGTETQYF. The CDR3 coding sequence is TGTGCCATGCCCAACCCCCAGGGTACGGAGACCCAGTACTTC. The genes are TRBV6-5 and TRBJ2-5; TRBD1 might be the D (5 bases). V was cut by 10 bases and J by 5 bases, with 20 bases left in between. The CDR3 contains 14 residues. Germline loops: CDR1 MNHEY, CDR2 SVGAGI.